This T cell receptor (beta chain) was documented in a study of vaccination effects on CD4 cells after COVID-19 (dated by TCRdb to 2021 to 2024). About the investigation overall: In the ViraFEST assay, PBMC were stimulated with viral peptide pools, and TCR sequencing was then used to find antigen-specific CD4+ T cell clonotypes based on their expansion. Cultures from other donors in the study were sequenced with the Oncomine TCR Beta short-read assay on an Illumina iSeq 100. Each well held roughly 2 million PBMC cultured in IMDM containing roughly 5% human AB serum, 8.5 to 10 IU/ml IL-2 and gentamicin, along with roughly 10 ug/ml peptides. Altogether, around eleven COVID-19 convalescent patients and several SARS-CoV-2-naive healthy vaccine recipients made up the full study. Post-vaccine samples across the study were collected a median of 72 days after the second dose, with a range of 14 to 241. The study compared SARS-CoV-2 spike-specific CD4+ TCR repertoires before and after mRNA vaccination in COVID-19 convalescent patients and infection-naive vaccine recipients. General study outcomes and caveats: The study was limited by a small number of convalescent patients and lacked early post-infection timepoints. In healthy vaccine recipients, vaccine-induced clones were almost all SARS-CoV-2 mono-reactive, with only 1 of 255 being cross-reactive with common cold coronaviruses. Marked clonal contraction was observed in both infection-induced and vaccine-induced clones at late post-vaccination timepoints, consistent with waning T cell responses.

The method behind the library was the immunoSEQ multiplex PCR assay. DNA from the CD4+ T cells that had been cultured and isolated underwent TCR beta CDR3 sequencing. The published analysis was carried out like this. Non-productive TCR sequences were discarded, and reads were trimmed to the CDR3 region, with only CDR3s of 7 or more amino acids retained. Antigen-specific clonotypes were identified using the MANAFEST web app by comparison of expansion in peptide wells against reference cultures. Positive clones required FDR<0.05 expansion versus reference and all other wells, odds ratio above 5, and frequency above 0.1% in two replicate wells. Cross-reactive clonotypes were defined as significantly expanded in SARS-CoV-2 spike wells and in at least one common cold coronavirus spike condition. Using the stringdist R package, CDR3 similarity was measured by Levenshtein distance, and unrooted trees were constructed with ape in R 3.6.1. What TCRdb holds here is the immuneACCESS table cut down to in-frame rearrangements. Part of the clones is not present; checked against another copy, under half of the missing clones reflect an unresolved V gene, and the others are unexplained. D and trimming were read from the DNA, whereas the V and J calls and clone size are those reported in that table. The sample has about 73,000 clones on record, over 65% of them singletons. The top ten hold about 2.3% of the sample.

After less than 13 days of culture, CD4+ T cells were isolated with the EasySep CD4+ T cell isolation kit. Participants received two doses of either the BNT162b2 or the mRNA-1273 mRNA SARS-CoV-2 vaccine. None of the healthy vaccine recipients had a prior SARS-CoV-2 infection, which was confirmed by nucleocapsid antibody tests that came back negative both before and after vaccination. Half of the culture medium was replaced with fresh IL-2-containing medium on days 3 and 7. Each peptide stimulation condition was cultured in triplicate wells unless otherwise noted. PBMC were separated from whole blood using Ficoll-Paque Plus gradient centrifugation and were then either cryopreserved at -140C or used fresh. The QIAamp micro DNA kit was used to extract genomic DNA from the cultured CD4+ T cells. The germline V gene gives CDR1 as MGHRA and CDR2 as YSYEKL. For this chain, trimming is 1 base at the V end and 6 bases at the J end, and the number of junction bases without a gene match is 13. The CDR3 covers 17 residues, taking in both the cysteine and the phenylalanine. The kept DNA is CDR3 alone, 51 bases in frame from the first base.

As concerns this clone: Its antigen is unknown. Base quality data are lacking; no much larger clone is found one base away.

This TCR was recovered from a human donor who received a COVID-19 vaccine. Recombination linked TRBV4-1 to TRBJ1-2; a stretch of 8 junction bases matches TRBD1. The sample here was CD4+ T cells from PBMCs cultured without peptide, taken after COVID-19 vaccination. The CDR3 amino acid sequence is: CASSQVYQGTGGNGYTF. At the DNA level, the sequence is TGCGCCAGCAGCCAAGTTTACCAGGGGACAGGAGGGAATGGCTACACCTTC.